This T cell receptor beta chain appears in the sequencing data of a study of blood T cell repertoires in COVID-19. CDR3 size: 15 residues. Germline V lookup: CDR1 MNHNY, CDR2 SVGAGI (reference sequence). The ends were cut back, 7 bases at V and 8 bases at J, with 20 bases in the middle. The method was immunoSEQ multiplex PCR; TCRdb's version includes in-frame clones alone and lacks a portion of them. The sample holds about 150,000 clones, around 75% seen once. Material: peripheral blood. The TCR originated in a woman in her 70s with COVID-19, enrolled during active disease. V usage is TRBV6-6 and J usage is TRBJ1-4; tentatively, D is TRBD1 (6 bases). CDR3 nucleotides: TGTGCCAGCAACAATAAACAGGGTAGTGAGGAAAAACTGTTTTTT. Translated: CASNNKQGSEEKLFF.